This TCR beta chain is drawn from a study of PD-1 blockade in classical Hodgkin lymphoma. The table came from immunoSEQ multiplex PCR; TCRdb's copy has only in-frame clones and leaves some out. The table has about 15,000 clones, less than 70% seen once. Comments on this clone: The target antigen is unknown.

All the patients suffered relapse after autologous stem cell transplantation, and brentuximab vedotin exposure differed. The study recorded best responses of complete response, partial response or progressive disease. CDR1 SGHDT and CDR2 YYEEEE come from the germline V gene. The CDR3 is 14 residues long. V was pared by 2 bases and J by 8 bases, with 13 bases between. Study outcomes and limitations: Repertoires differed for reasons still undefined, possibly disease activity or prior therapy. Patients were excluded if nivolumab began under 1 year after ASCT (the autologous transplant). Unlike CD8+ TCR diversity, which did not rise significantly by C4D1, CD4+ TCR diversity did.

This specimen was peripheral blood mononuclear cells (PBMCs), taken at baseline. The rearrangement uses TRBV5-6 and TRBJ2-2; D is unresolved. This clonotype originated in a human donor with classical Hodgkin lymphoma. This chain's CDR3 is CASSFGRNWGELFF. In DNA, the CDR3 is TGTGCCAGCAGCTTCGGTAGGAATTGGGGGGAGCTGTTTTTT.